This is a list of T cell receptor beta chains from one sample in a study of T cell repertoires in ileal Crohn's disease. This table comes from immunoSEQ multiplex PCR, and its TCRdb copy is limited to in-frame clones, with some not included. This sample has 11,000 to 15,000 clones, with approximately 78% found just once. Sequenced sample: ileal tissue. The receptors were gathered from an adult with Crohn's disease. Each CDR3 is given with its conserved first and last residue. D genes are given only for firm matches. Part of the rows lack a size; the others show once, few, many or a class for expanded clones.

CDR3 DNA	CDR3 protein	J gene	D gene	clone size	V gene
TGTGCCAGCAGCTTGGCCACAGGTAGATCGGACTATGGCTACACCTTC	CASSLATGRSDYGYTF	TRBJ1-2	-	-	TRBV5-6
TGTGCCAGCAGTGTTTTCGGAGACGGAGCTTTCTTT	CASSVFGDGAFF	TRBJ1-1	-	-	TRBV6-1
TGCGCCAGCAGCTCGACAGGGGGCATAGCGTCGACTGAAGCTTTCTTT	CASSSTGGIASTEAFF	TRBJ1-1	TRBD1	-	TRBV5-1
TGTGCCTGGAGTGTACATACCGATGAAAAACTGTTTTTT	CAWSVHTDEKLFF	TRBJ1-4	-	-	TRBV30
TGCGCCAGCAGCCGCGCAGCCCTAGGCACAGATACGCAGTATTTT	CASSRAALGTDTQYF	TRBJ2-3	-	-	TRBV4-1
TGCGCCAGCAGCTTGAGCCCAGGGGGCGCGGACGGGGAGCTGTTTTTT	CASSLSPGGADGELFF	TRBJ2-2	TRBD1	-	TRBV5-1
TGTGCCAGCAGTGAAGTCTCAGGGGCGAGGGGCTACACCTTC	CASSEVSGARGYTF	TRBJ1-2	-	-	TRBV6-1
TGTGCCAGCCGTACAGGGTGGCGTGAAAAACTGTTTTTT	CASRTGWREKLFF	TRBJ1-4	-	-	TRBV25-1
TGTGCCAGCAGCTTAGGGACTTTCGGAGGAGGCGGGGAGCTGTTTTTT	CASSLGTFGGGGELFF	TRBJ2-2	-	-	TRBV7-3
TGTGCCAGCAGCTATAGCGGGACGAACACCGGGGAGCTGTTTTTT	CASSYSGTNTGELFF	TRBJ2-2	TRBD2	once	TRBV7-6
TGTGCCAGCAGCTTAATCGCGGGGGGAGGGATACATGGCTACACCTTC	CASSLIAGGGIHGYTF	TRBJ1-2	-	-	TRBV13
TGCGCCAGCAGCCAACAACAGGGGGGTAGCACTGAAGCTTTCTTT	CASSQQQGGSTEAFF	TRBJ1-1	TRBD1	-	TRBV4-1
TGTGCCAGCAGCCATAACAGGGGGCGGAATGGCTACACCTTC	CASSHNRGRNGYTF	TRBJ1-2	TRBD1	-	TRBV5-6
TGTGCCAGCAGCCCAGTCGGACAGAATAAATTTAGCAATCAGCCCCAGCATTTT	CASSPVGQNKFSNQPQHF	TRBJ1-5	-	-	TRBV7-9
TGTGCCTGGAGGGTTAGCGGGGGATCTGGGACCCAGTACTTC	CAWRVSGGSGTQYF	TRBJ2-5	TRBD2	-	TRBV30
TGTGCCAGCAGCTTGGTGGGCGGGGGGACGAGCGAGCAGTACTTC	CASSLVGGGTSEQYF	TRBJ2-7	TRBD2	-	TRBV5-4
TGTGCCACCAGCAGGACGTTAGCGCGTGGCTACACCTTC	CATSRTLARGYTF	TRBJ1-2	-	-	TRBV15
TGTGCCAGCAAGGTGACAGGGGTGACTTCACCCCTCCACTTT	CASKVTGVTSPLHF	TRBJ1-6	TRBD1	-	TRBV2
TGTGCCAGCAGCCGACAGCCTAACACTGAAGCTTTCTTT	CASSRQPNTEAFF	TRBJ1-1	-	-	TRBV7-3
TGCGCCAGCAGCTTCAACGGGGAAGATACGCAGTATTTT	CASSFNGEDTQYF	TRBJ2-3	-	-	TRBV5-1
TGTGCCTGGAGTAGAGAGCGGGGGTACGAGCAGTACTTC	CAWSRERGYEQYF	TRBJ2-7	TRBD2	-	TRBV30
TGTGCCAGCAGCTTAGTACCAGGGGAGGGCGAGCAGTACTTC	CASSLVPGEGEQYF	TRBJ2-7	-	-	TRBV7-6
TGTGCCACCCGGACAGGGATGAACATTCAGTACTTC	CATRTGMNIQYF	TRBJ2-4	TRBD1	-	TRBV6-5
TGTGCCAGTAGTGGAGGCTCTTGGGCAGCCCTATCGAACACTGAAGCTTTCTTT	CASSGGSWAALSNTEAFF	TRBJ1-1	-	-	TRBV19
TGTGCCAGCAGCTTGGACGGGGGGGTTAAGACCCAGTACTTC	CASSLDGGVKTQYF	TRBJ2-5	TRBD2	-	TRBV11-2
TGTGCCAGCAGTGTTGGGACTAGCGGGAGACCAGATACGCAGTATTTT	CASSVGTSGRPDTQYF	TRBJ2-3	TRBD2	-	TRBV6-1
TGTGCCAGCAGCCCAAGGGGGGCGGGAGGGGAGGATACGCAGTATTTT	CASSPRGAGGEDTQYF	TRBJ2-3	TRBD2	-	TRBV2
TGCAGCGTCACGGAAGGGGGCCCGGGGGAAAAACTGTTTTTT	CSVTEGGPGEKLFF	TRBJ1-4	TRBD1	-	TRBV29-1
TGTGCCAGCTCACCGGCAGGCGAACCCTACGAGCAGTACTTC	CASSPAGEPYEQYF	TRBJ2-7	-	-	TRBV18
TGTGCCTGGAGTGCCCCCGGTCTCCGAGGGATTCAGTACTTC	CAWSAPGLRGIQYF	TRBJ2-4	-	-	TRBV30
TGTGCCAGCTCACCCGGGACAGGGGACTACGAGCAGTACTTC	CASSPGTGDYEQYF	TRBJ2-7	TRBD1	-	TRBV18
TGTGCCAGGCGGGGGGGACCGACCTACGAGCAGTACTTC	CARRGGPTYEQYF	TRBJ2-7	TRBD2	once	TRBV9
TGTGCCAGCTCACCTCGGACTCTCGTCTCTGGGGCCAACGTCCTGACTTTC	CASSPRTLVSGANVLTF	TRBJ2-6	-	-	TRBV18
TGTGCCATCAGTGAGTCTCGGGGACAGTCCAATCAGCCCCAGCATTTT	CAISESRGQSNQPQHF	TRBJ1-5	TRBD1	-	TRBV10-3
TGTGCCAGCAGCGGGTATCGACAGGGAGGTGGGGAGACCCAGTACTTC	CASSGYRQGGGETQYF	TRBJ2-5	-	-	TRBV9
TGTGCCAGCAGCGAACTTACAGGGATCGACTATGGCTACACCTTC	CASSELTGIDYGYTF	TRBJ1-2	-	-	TRBV7-9
TGTGCCACCAGCAGAGGAGGCGGGAGCGGGTACGAGCAGTACTTC	CATSRGGGSGYEQYF	TRBJ2-7	TRBD2	few	TRBV15
TGTGCCAGCAGCTTGTTCAGGGTCGATGAGCAGTTCTTC	CASSLFRVDEQFF	TRBJ2-1	-	-	TRBV5-6
TGTGCCTGGAGTCTTCCCCGACAGGGGGCAGGAAAACTGTTTTTT	CAWSLPRQGAGKLFF	TRBJ1-4	TRBD1	-	TRBV30
TGTGCCAGCAGCTTAGCCCCGGGAGCAGCAGATACGCAGTATTTT	CASSLAPGAADTQYF	TRBJ2-3	-	-	TRBV11-3
TGTGCCAGCAGTTACGAGGCAGTAACCTACGAGCAGTACTTC	CASSYEAVTYEQYF	TRBJ2-7	-	-	TRBV6-6